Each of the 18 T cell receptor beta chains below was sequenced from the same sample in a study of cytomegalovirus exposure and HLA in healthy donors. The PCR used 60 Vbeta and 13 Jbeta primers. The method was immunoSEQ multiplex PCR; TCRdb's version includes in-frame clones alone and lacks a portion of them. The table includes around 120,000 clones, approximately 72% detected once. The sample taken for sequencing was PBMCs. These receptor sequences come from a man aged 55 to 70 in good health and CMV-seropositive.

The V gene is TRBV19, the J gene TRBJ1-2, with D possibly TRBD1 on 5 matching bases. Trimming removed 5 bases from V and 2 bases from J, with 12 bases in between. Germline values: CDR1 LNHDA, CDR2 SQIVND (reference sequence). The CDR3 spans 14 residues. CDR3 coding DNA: TGTGCCAGTAGTCCCAGGGAGGCCAACTATGGCTACACCTTC. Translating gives CASSPREANYGYTF.

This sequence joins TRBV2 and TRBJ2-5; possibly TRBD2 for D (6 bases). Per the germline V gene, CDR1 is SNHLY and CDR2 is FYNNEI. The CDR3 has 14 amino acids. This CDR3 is CATHASENQETQYF. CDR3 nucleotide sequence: TGTGCTACCCACGCTAGCGAGAACCAAGAGACCCAGTACTTC.

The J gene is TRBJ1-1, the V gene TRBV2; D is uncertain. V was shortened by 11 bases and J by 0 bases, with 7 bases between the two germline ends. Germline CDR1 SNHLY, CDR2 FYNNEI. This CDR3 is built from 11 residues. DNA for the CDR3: TGTGCCGGTCAGATGAACACTGAAGCTTTCTTT. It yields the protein CAGQMNTEAFF.

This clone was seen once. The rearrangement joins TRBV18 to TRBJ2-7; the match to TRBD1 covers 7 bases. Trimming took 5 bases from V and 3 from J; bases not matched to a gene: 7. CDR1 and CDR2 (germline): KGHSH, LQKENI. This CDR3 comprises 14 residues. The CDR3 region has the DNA TGTGCCAGCTCAAACAGGGGAAGGGGCTACGAGCAGTACTTC. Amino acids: CASSNRGRGYEQYF.

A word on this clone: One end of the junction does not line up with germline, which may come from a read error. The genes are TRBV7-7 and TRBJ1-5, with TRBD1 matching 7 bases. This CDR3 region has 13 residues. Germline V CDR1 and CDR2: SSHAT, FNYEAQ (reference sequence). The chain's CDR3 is CASSLDRNQPQHF. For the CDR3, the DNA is TGTGCTAGCAGCTTGGACAGGAATCAGCCCCAGCATTTT.

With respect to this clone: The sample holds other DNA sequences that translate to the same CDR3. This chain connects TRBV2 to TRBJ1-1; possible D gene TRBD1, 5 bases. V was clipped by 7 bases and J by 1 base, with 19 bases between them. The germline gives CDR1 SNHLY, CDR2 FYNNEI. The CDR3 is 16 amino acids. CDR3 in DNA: TGTGCCAGCATGCAGACTCTAAGGGGAGGGAACACTGAAGCTTTCTTT. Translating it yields CASMQTLRGGNTEAFF.

The CDR3 is CASSRGQGSEQYF. CDR3 nucleotides: TGTGCCAGCTCACGTGGACAGGGTTCCGAGCAGTACTTC. The chain couples TRBV18 to TRBJ2-7, with 8 positions matching TRBD1. This CDR3 region has 13 residues. V gave up 4 bases and J gave up 6 bases; unmatched junction bases: 5. Germline V gene sequence: CDR1 KGHSH, CDR2 LQKENI.

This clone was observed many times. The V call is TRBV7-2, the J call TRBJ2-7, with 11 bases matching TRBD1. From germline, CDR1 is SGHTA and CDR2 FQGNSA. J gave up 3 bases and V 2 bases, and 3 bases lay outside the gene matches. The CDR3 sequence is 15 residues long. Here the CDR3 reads CASSLRTGGRYEQYF. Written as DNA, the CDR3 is TGTGCCAGCAGCTTAAGGACAGGGGGCCGCTACGAGCAGTACTTC. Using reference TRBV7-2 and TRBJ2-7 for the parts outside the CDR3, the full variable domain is GAGVSQSPSNKVTEKGKDVELRCDPISGHTALYWYRQSLGQGLEFLIYFQGNSAPDKSGLPSDRFSAERTGGSVSTLTIQRTQQEDSAVYLCASSLRTGGRYEQYFGPGTRLTVT.

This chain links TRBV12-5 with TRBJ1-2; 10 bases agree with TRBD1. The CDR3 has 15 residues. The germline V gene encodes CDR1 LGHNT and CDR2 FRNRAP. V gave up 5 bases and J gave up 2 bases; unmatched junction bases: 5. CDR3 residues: CASGETGGTNYGYTF. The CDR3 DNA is TGTGCTAGTGGTGAGACAGGGGGCACAAACTATGGCTACACCTTC.

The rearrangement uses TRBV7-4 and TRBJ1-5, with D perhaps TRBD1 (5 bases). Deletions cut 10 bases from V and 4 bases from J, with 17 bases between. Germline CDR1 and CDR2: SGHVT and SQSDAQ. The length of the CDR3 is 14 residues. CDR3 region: CATSGREGNQPQHF. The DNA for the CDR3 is TGTGCCACCTCAGGGCGGGAGGGGAATCAGCCCCAGCATTTT.

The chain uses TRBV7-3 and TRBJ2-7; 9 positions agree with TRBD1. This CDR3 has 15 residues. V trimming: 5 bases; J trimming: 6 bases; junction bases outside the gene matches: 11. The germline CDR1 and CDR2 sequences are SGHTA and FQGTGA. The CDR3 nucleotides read TGTGCCAGCAGCCCCCCCGGGACAGGGATTGGCGAGCAGTACTTC. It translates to CASSPPGTGIGEQYF.

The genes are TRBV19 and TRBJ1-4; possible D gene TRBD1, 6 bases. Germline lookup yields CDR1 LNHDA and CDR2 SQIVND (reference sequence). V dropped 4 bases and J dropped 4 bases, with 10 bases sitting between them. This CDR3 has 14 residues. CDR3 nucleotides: TGTGCCAGTAGTACTTGGGACAATAATGAAAAACTGTTTTTT. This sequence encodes CASSTWDNNEKLFF.

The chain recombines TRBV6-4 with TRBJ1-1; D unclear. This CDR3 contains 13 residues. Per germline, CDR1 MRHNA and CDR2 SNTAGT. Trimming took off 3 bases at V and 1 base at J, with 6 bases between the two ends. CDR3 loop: CASSDEENTEAFF. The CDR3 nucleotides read TGTGCCAGCAGTGATGAGGAGAACACTGAAGCTTTCTTT.

Here the CDR3 DNA reads TGCAGCGTGGGACTAGCGGGAGCTGCAGATACGCAGTATTTT. Residues: CSVGLAGAADTQYF. V gene TRBV29-1 combines with J gene TRBJ2-3, with 14 bases that match TRBD2. The CDR3 totals 14 residues. V lost 6 bases, J lost 4 bases, and 3 bases stayed unmatched. Germline assignment: CDR1 SQVTM and CDR2 ANQGSEA.

The CDR3 DNA sequence: TGTGCCAGCAGCGCCAATTTGGAAGGACAGGGGGCGAGTTTAGCTTTCTTT. Its protein product is CASSANLEGQGASLAFF. The chain employs TRBV7-6 and TRBJ1-1; 11 bases match TRBD1. J lost 10 bases, V lost 5 bases, and 18 bases had no gene match. The germline V gene encodes CDR1 SGHVS and CDR2 FNYEAQ. CDR3 length: 17 residues.

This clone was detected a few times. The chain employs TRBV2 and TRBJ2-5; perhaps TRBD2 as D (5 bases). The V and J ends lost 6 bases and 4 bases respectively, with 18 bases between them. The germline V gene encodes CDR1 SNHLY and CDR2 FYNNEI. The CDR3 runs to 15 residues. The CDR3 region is CASRDPRGLSETQYF. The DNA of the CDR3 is TGTGCCAGCAGGGACCCCCGGGGTTTATCAGAGACCCAGTACTTC.

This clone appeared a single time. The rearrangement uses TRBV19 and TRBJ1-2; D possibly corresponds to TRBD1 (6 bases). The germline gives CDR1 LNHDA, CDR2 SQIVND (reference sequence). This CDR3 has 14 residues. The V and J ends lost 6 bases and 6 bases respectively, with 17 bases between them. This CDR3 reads CASRLTGFTDGYTF. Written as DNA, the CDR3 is TGTGCCAGTAGATTGACAGGATTTACCGATGGCTACACCTTC.

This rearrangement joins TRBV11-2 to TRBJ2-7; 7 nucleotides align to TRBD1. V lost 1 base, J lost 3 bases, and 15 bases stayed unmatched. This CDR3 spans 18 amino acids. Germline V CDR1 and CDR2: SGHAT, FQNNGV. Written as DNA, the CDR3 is TGTGCCAGCAGCTTAGGACGGAGACAGGGTAGTATGCTCTACGAGCAGTACTTC. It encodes CASSLGRRQGSMLYEQYF.